The rows below give T cell receptor beta chains drawn from one sample of a study of shared clonotypes between healthy human individuals. Clones were read by immunoSEQ multiplex PCR, and TCRdb kept only the in-frame ones, dropping some. The sample records under 2,000,000 clones, roughly 95% being singletons. Sequenced material: naive CD8+ T cells sorted from blood. These TCRs come from a man between 18 and 35 years old in good health. The CDR3 runs from the conserved cysteine through the conserved F or W. Fields, in order: V gene, J gene, clone size, D gene, CDR3 protein, CDR3 DNA. A D gene is named only where the DNA matches it firmly. Part of the rows lack a size; the others show once, few, many or a class for expanded clones.

V gene: TRBV5-8
J gene: TRBJ2-2
clone size: .
D gene: .
CDR3 protein: CASSLVGLNTGELFF
CDR3 DNA: TGTGCCAGCAGCTTGGTCGGACTAAACACCGGGGAGCTGTTTTTT

V gene: TRBV4-1
J gene: TRBJ2-3
clone size: .
D gene: TRBD2
CDR3 protein: CASRPLGSGRSDTQYF
CDR3 DNA: TGCGCCAGCCGACCCCTCGGTAGCGGGAGGTCAGATACGCAGTATTTT

V gene: TRBV28
J gene: TRBJ1-5
clone size: .
D gene: TRBD1
CDR3 protein: CAGSYRGTGNQPQHF
CDR3 DNA: TGTGCCGGTTCGTACAGGGGTACGGGCAATCAGCCCCAGCATTTT

V gene: TRBV30
J gene: TRBJ2-5
clone size: .
D gene: TRBD1
CDR3 protein: CAWSGTGVRETQYF
CDR3 DNA: TGTGCCTGGTCCGGGACAGGGGTGCGGGAGACCCAGTACTTC

V gene: TRBV9
J gene: TRBJ2-2
clone size: .
D gene: .
CDR3 protein: CASSVEEGPGELFF
CDR3 DNA: TGTGCCAGCAGCGTAGAGGAGGGGCCCGGGGAGCTGTTTTTT

V gene: TRBV5-6
J gene: TRBJ2-3
clone size: .
D gene: TRBD2
CDR3 protein: CASSLGLAASTDTQYF
CDR3 DNA: TGTGCCAGCAGCTTGGGACTAGCGGCCTCCACAGATACGCAGTATTTT

V gene: TRBV4-1
J gene: TRBJ2-3
clone size: .
D gene: TRBD2
CDR3 protein: CASSQLWAGEGRTDTQYF
CDR3 DNA: TGCGCCAGCAGCCAACTTTGGGCGGGAGAGGGTAGGACAGATACGCAGTATTTT

V gene: TRBV9
J gene: TRBJ1-6
clone size: .
D gene: .
CDR3 protein: CASSVELGVYSPLHF
CDR3 DNA: TGTGCCAGCAGCGTAGAGTTAGGGGTTTATTCACCCCTCCACTTT

V gene: TRBV27
J gene: TRBJ2-6
clone size: .
D gene: .
CDR3 protein: CASSLLGSSGANVLTF
CDR3 DNA: TGTGCCAGCAGTTTATTGGGGAGTTCTGGGGCCAACGTCCTGACTTTC

V gene: TRBV7-7
J gene: TRBJ2-5
clone size: .
D gene: .
CDR3 protein: CASSLAPGETQYF
CDR3 DNA: TGTGCTAGCAGCTTAGCCCCGGGGGAGACCCAGTACTTC

V gene: TRBV4-1
J gene: TRBJ2-3
clone size: .
D gene: .
CDR3 protein: CASSQVGPGTDTQYF
CDR3 DNA: TGCGCCAGCAGCCAGGTGGGACCGGGCACAGATACGCAGTATTTT

V gene: TRBV30
J gene: TRBJ1-1
clone size: .
D gene: .
CDR3 protein: CAWSAGGNTEAFF
CDR3 DNA: TGTGCCTGGAGTGCAGGCGGGAACACTGAAGCTTTCTTT

V gene: TRBV5-4
J gene: TRBJ2-7
clone size: .
D gene: TRBD1
CDR3 protein: CASSNPVGTGVTYEQYF
CDR3 DNA: TGTGCCAGCAGCAATCCCGTGGGGACAGGGGTCACCTACGAGCAGTACTTC

V gene: TRBV6-5
J gene: TRBJ1-5
clone size: .
D gene: .
CDR3 protein: CASSWGPDQPQHF
CDR3 DNA: TGTGCCAGCAGTTGGGGTCCGGATCAGCCCCAGCATTTT

V gene: TRBV5-4
J gene: TRBJ2-5
clone size: .
D gene: TRBD1
CDR3 protein: CASSSGQGDETQYF
CDR3 DNA: TGTGCCAGCAGCTCCGGACAGGGCGACGAGACCCAGTACTTC

V gene: TRBV28
J gene: TRBJ2-7
clone size: .
D gene: .
CDR3 protein: CASSFWRSDSYEQYF
CDR3 DNA: TGTGCCAGCAGTTTTTGGAGGTCCGACTCCTACGAGCAGTACTTC

V gene: TRBV4-1
J gene: TRBJ2-1
clone size: once
D gene: TRBD2
CDR3 protein: CASSQVSGGAPYNEQFF
CDR3 DNA: TGCGCCAGCAGCCAAGTGAGCGGGGGGGCTCCGTACAATGAGCAGTTCTTC

V gene: TRBV7-9
J gene: TRBJ2-6
clone size: .
D gene: TRBD1
CDR3 protein: CASSPPTGTTGANVLTF
CDR3 DNA: TGTGCCAGCAGCCCCCCGACAGGGACGACTGGGGCCAACGTCCTGACTTTC